The 16 T cell receptor beta chains in this list originate from one sample, sequenced in a study of shared clonotypes between healthy human individuals. Data came from immunoSEQ multiplex PCR; TCRdb stores just in-frame clones and leaves some out. The sample lists under 1,100,000 clones; around 78% were seen once. Source material: memory CD4+ T cells from PBMCs. Documented subset: CD45RA-negative fraction. The receptor source for this set is a man between 18 and 29 years old in good health. Some clones in this sample may be carry-over from other donors' samples.

As regards this clone: This CDR3 is also generated by other DNA sequences in the sample. The chain uses TRBV9 and TRBJ2-5; weak D call: TRBD2 (5 bases). Germline CDR1 is SGDLS and CDR2 is YYNGEE. This CDR3 contains 13 residues. V was trimmed by 3 bases and J by 3 bases, leaving 9 bases between them. This CDR3 reads CASSGPGKETQYF. The CDR3, as DNA: TGTGCCAGCAGCGGCCCGGGAAAAGAGACCCAGTACTTC.

This clone was recorded a few times. This chain links TRBV19 with TRBJ2-7; weak D call: TRBD2 (5 bases). The V end lost 5 bases, the J end lost 7 bases, and 18 bases lay between the germline ends. This CDR3 region has 14 residues. Germline CDR1 is LNHDA and CDR2 is SQIVND (reference sequence). In DNA, the CDR3 is TGTGCCAGTAGTCAGCCGGGCCACGGAGGTGAGCAGTACTTC. Protein product: CASSQPGHGGEQYF.

V usage is TRBV5-1 and J usage is TRBJ2-3; either TRBD1 or TRBD2 may supply D (5 bases each). The germline V gene has CDR1 SGHRS and CDR2 YFSETQ. The V and J ends lost 6 bases and 6 bases respectively, with 11 bases between them. The CDR3 loop spans 12 amino acids. CDR3 DNA sequence: TGCGCCAGCACCCCGGGGCGGGATACGCAGTATTTT. Protein: CASTPGRDTQYF.

The chain uses TRBV28 and TRBJ2-7, with 11 bases matching TRBD2. This CDR3 is built from 15 residues. The junction had 3 bases not matched to a gene; V was cut back by 5 bases and J by 0 bases. Germline loops: CDR1 MDHEN, CDR2 SYDVKM. The CDR3 sequence: CASSPTSGGSYEQYF. DNA of the CDR3: TGTGCCAGCAGTCCAACTAGCGGGGGCTCCTACGAGCAGTACTTC.

This clone was counted only a few times. The sample contains more than one DNA sequence encoding this CDR3. The chain uses TRBV7-3 and TRBJ1-1; D remains ambiguous. V lost 4 bases, J lost 0 bases, and 6 bases lay in between. Germline assignment: CDR1 SGHTA and CDR2 FQGTGA. The CDR3 runs to 13 residues. CDR3 residues: CASSSRMNTEAFF. For the CDR3, the DNA is TGTGCCAGCAGCTCCCGAATGAACACTGAAGCTTTCTTT.

The V and J genes are TRBV4-1 and TRBJ1-5; weak D call: TRBD1 (6 bases). This CDR3 has 17 amino acids. CDR1 is MGHRA, CDR2 YSYEKL, per germline. Deletions cut 0 bases from V and 4 bases from J, with 16 bases between. The CDR3 region is CASSQDGSGRGNQPQHF. CDR3 bases: TGCGCCAGCAGCCAAGATGGGTCGGGCAGGGGAAATCAGCCCCAGCATTTT.

This clone was counted between two and nine times. The chain joins TRBV27 to TRBJ2-3; 7 nucleotides match TRBD1. CDR1 is MNHEY, CDR2 SMNVEV, per germline (reference sequence). Losses at the gene ends were 6 bases for V and 0 bases for J; bases not matched to a gene: 6. The CDR3 length is 15 residues. The CDR3 reads CASSRQGLSTDTQYF. CDR3 in DNA: TGTGCCAGCAGCCGACAGGGTTTGAGCACAGATACGCAGTATTTT.

This clone showed up many times. This specimen includes other DNA sequences encoding the same CDR3. The chain employs TRBV30 and TRBJ2-7; no firm D call. The germline V gene encodes CDR1 GTSNPN and CDR2 SVGIG (reference sequence). Trimming removed 1 base at V and 0 bases at J, with 10 bases between. This CDR3 is built from 14 residues. The chain's CDR3 is CAWSALQRSYEQYF. The CDR3 DNA reads as TGTGCCTGGAGTGCTTTACAACGCTCCTACGAGCAGTACTTC.

In its sample, this clone was seen a few times. The rearrangement joins TRBV6-6 to TRBJ2-7; D perhaps matches TRBD2 (5 bases). Germline-derived CDR1 and CDR2 are MNHNY and SVGAGI (reference sequence). Trimming removed 2 bases from V and 3 bases from J, with 11 bases in between. This CDR3 region has 14 residues. CDR3 sequence reads: CASSYAGAGYEQYF. The CDR3 bases are TGTGCCAGCAGTTACGCTGGTGCGGGCTACGAGCAGTACTTC.

The chain joins TRBV5-1 to TRBJ2-1; D is undetermined. The CDR3 is 16 amino acids. Trimming left V 4 bases short and J 0 bases short, with 14 bases between. Germline V gives CDR1 SGHRS, CDR2 YFSETQ. DNA of the CDR3: TGCGCCAGCAGCCCCCAGGCGACGAGCTCCTACAATGAGCAGTTCTTC. Translation: CASSPQATSSYNEQFF.

This clone was seen a handful of times. The V call is TRBV10-3, the J call TRBJ1-1; D might be TRBD1 (6 bases). V lost 6 bases and J lost 7, with 21 bases in between. Germline-derived CDR1 and CDR2 are ENHRY and SYGVKD. The length of the CDR3 is 15 residues. The CDR3 DNA is TGTGCCATCAGCACCCTCCGGGACAAGTACGGTGAAGCTTTCTTT. Translated: CAISTLRDKYGEAFF.

This clone was counted many times. This sample includes further DNA sequences coding for the same CDR3. The chain is built from TRBV4-1 and TRBJ1-1, with D maybe TRBD1 (5 bases). The CDR3 contains 14 residues. The germline V gene encodes CDR1 MGHRA and CDR2 YSYEKL. Between the trimmed V and J ends, which lost 0 bases and 6 bases, there was a span of 11 bases. The CDR3 loop is CASSQEGTTAEAFF. CDR3 bases: TGCGCCAGCAGCCAAGAAGGGACGACAGCTGAAGCTTTCTTT.

This rearrangement joins TRBV2 to TRBJ2-5; D is unclear. Trimming cost V 8 bases and J 2 bases, with 12 bases left between them. Per germline, CDR1 SNHLY and CDR2 FYNNEI. The CDR3 contains 13 residues. CDR3 nucleotides: TGTGCCAGCGGGCTTCCGGATCAAGAGACCCAGTACTTC. Amino acids: CASGLPDQETQYF. The complete variable domain, with remaining parts taken from reference TRBV2 and TRBJ2-5, reads EPEVTQTPSHQVTQMGQEVILRCVPISNHLYFYWYRQILGQKVEFLVSFYNNEISEKSEIFDDQFSVERPDGSNFTLKIRSTKLEDSAMYFCASGLPDQETQYFGPGTRLLVL.

The rearrangement uses TRBV4-2 and TRBJ2-3; D possibly corresponds to TRBD2 (5 bases). V gave up 3 bases and J gave up 5 bases, with 9 bases separating them. Germline assignment: CDR1 LGHNA and CDR2 YNFKEQ. The CDR3 loop spans 13 amino acids. CDR3 residues: CASSHRGEDTQYF. In DNA, the CDR3 is TGTGCCAGCAGCCATCGGGGAGAAGATACGCAGTATTTT.

The J gene is TRBJ2-1, the V gene TRBV2, with TRBD2 as a possible D gene (5 bases). The germline CDR1 and CDR2 sequences are SNHLY and FYNNEI. Between the trimmed V and J ends, which lost 11 bases and 5 bases, there was a span of 19 bases. There are 14 residues in the CDR3. The CDR3 sequence is CAGRELMTHNEQFF. CDR3 DNA sequence: TGTGCCGGCCGGGAACTCATGACGCACAATGAGCAGTTCTTC.

This chain uses TRBV5-5 with TRBJ2-7; D call uncertain. CDR1 and CDR2 (germline): SGHKS, YYEKEE (reference sequence). V was shortened by 1 base and J by 3 bases, with 11 bases between the two germline ends. The CDR3 has 14 amino acids. The CDR3 region has the DNA TGTGCCAGCAGCTTGCTCTTAGGTCACTACGAGCAGTACTTC. It is translated as CASSLLLGHYEQYF.